This T cell receptor (beta chain) was retrieved from a study of blood T cells in healthy people across ages. In the study overall: Template switching picked up about one barcoded beta molecule for each two T cells.

This clonotype was seen ten or more times. Its matching antigen is unknown. Study conclusions and caveats: Diversity estimated from one million T cells was considered an underestimate. The donors' CMV status was not determined, possibly confounding changes in expanded clonotypes.

Then a second PCR, running about 6 to 11 cycles, was carried out with a sample-barcoded 5' primer and a J-beta primer mix. Every molecule of cDNA carried a tag from a template-switch adaptor with 12 random nucleotides. TCRdb passed the 5' RACE reads through MiXCR, listing each CDR3 protein once. The table lists about 590,000 distinct CDR3 sequences, approximately 30% of them singletons. CDR1 and CDR2 from the germline V gene are SQVTM and ANQGSEA. Trimming left V 6 bases short and J 1 base short, with 15 bases between. This CDR3 region has 14 residues. The sequencing input was blood. The sequence was obtained from a woman aged 80 or older in good health. The rearrangement uses TRBV29-1 and TRBJ2-5; D not resolved. For the CDR3, the DNA is TGCAGCGTCATGCTTGCCAACCTCCAAGAGACCCAGTACTTC. Translated: CSVMLANLQETQYF.